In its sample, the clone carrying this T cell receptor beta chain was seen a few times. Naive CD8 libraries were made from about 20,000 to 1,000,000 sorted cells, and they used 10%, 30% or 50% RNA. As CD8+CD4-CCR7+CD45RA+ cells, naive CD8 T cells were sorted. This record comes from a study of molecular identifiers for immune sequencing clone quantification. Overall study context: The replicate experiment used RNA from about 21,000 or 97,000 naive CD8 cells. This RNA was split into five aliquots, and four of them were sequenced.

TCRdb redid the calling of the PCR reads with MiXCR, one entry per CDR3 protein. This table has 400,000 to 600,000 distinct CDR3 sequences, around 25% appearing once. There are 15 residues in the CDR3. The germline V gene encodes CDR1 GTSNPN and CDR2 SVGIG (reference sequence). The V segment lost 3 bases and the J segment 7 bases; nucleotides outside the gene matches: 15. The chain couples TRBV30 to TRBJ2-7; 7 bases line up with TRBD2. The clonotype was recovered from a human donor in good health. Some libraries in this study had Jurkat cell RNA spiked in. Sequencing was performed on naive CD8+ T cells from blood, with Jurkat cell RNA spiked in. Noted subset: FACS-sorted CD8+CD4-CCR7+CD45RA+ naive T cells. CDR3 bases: TGTGCCTGGAGGTTGTCTGACAGCGGGGCTTGGGAGCAGTACTTC. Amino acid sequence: CAWRLSDSGAWEQYF.